This T cell receptor (beta chain) comes out of a study of cytomegalovirus exposure and HLA in healthy donors. Deletions cut 4 bases from V and 3 bases from J, with 20 bases between. This CDR3 is built from 17 residues. The V gene's germline CDR1 is SGDLS and CDR2 YYNGEE. Both 60 Vbeta primers and 13 Jbeta primers went into the PCR. This table comes from immunoSEQ multiplex PCR, and its TCRdb copy is limited to in-frame clones, with some not included. The sample lists about 130,000 clones; 77% were seen once. The V call is TRBV9, the J call TRBJ2-1; the D gene is possibly TRBD2 (6 bases). Sequenced material: PBMCs. The receptor's source is a male donor in good health and CMV-seropositive. Written as DNA, the CDR3 is TGTGCCAGCAGCCCATCCCGTGGGACTCCTAACTACAATGAGCAGTTCTTC. This encodes CASSPSRGTPNYNEQFF.